The 23 T cell receptor beta chains below come from one sample, sequenced in a study of blood T cell repertoires in COVID-19. Method: immunoSEQ multiplex PCR; TCRdb's copy keeps in-frame clones and lacks some. This table holds more than 65,000 clones, 60% to 75% found once. Sequencing was done on a sample of peripheral blood. Receptor source: a woman in her sixties or seventies with acute or convalescent COVID-19.

The rearrangement links TRBV2 to TRBJ2-5; TRBD1 is a possible D gene (5 bases). Between the trimmed V and J ends, which lost 6 bases and 2 bases, there was a span of 10 bases. There are 13 residues in the CDR3. Germline V gene lookup returns CDR1 SNHLY and CDR2 FYNNEI. CDR3 bases: TGTGCCAGCAGGAGGCAGGGTCAAGAGACCCAGTACTTC. It translates to CASRRQGQETQYF.

The chain couples TRBV27 to TRBJ2-1; 9 bases are shared with TRBD2. V gave up 5 bases and J gave up 9 bases; unmatched junction bases: 11. The CDR3 is 15 amino acids. The germline V gene encodes CDR1 MNHEY and CDR2 SMNVEV (reference sequence). CDR3 nucleotides: TGTGCCAGCAGTCCTCGGACTAGCGCAGGGGGTGAGCAGTTCTTC. As protein: CASSPRTSAGGEQFF.

This clone came up once. The chain couples TRBV6-1 to TRBJ1-6, with 9 bases that match TRBD1. CDR1 and CDR2 (germline): MNHNS, SASEGT. J was trimmed by 8 bases and V by 3 bases; bases with no gene match: 5. This CDR3 has 15 amino acids. CDR3 in DNA: TGTGCCAGCAGTGATTATACAGGGGGCTATTCACCCCTCCACTTT. Protein: CASSDYTGGYSPLHF.

DNA of the CDR3: TGTGCCAGCAGCCAACGACCATCGACTAGCGGGGGGAGCGATACGCAGTATTTT. Translating it yields CASSQRPSTSGGSDTQYF. V and J are TRBV4-2 and TRBJ2-3, with TRBD2 matching 13 bases. The CDR3 runs to 18 residues. CDR1 LGHNA and CDR2 YNFKEQ come from the germline V gene. V lost 2 bases, J lost 6 bases, and 11 bases stayed unmatched.

This rearrangement joins TRBV10-3 to TRBJ2-1, with D maybe TRBD1 (6 bases). This CDR3 is built from 13 residues. Trimming cost V 6 bases and J 8 bases, with 14 bases left between them. The germline CDR1 and CDR2 sequences are ENHRY and SYGVKD. This CDR3 is CAIRGQFSDEQFF. CDR3 sequence (DNA): TGTGCCATCAGGGGACAATTTTCGGATGAGCAGTTCTTC.

The chain recombines TRBV10-3 with TRBJ1-5; TRBD1 aligns across 8 bases. The CDR3 runs 15 residues. Trimming cost V 3 bases and J 0 bases; bases outside gene matches: 1. CDR1 and CDR2 (germline): ENHRY, SYGVKD. CDR3 DNA: TGTGCCATCAGTGATGGACAGGGTAGCAATCAGCCCCAGCATTTT. Translation gives CAISDGQGSNQPQHF.

The genes are TRBV28 and TRBJ1-1, with 7 positions matching TRBD1. CDR3 length: 16 amino acids. Germline-derived CDR1 and CDR2 are MDHEN and SYDVKM. Losses at the gene ends were 2 bases for V and 0 bases for J; bases not matched to a gene: 6. CDR3 DNA sequence: TGTGCCAGCAGTTTAGCGGCAGGGGGATTGAACACTGAAGCTTTCTTT. Amino acids: CASSLAAGGLNTEAFF.

The V gene is TRBV20-1, the J gene TRBJ1-2; D possibly corresponds to TRBD1 (6 bases). CDR3 size: 14 residues. Germline loops: CDR1 DFQATT, CDR2 SNEGSKA (reference sequence). V gave up 3 bases and J gave up 5 bases, with 16 bases separating them. This chain's CDR3 is CSASLGGAEYGYTF. The CDR3 region has the DNA TGCAGTGCTAGTTTGGGGGGGGCAGAATATGGCTACACCTTC.

The V gene is TRBV3-1 (or the pseudogene TRBV3-2), the J gene TRBJ1-3, with D perhaps matching TRBD1 (5 bases). The germline V gene has CDR1 LGHDT and CDR2 YNNKEL (reference sequence). The CDR3 is made up of 14 amino acids. V lost 3 bases, J lost 4 bases, and 10 bases lay in between. The CDR3: CASSQGGAGNTIYF. The CDR3 DNA sequence: TGTGCCAGCAGCCAGGGGGGAGCCGGAAACACCATATATTTT.

V gene TRBV4-3 combines with J gene TRBJ2-1, with D perhaps matching TRBD1 (6 bases). V was pared by 4 bases and J by 6 bases, with 16 bases between. The CDR3 is made up of 15 amino acids. Germline-derived CDR1 and CDR2 are LGHNA and YSLEER. The CDR3 region is CASSLIGEGGNEQFF. Written as DNA, the CDR3 is TGCGCCAGCAGCCTCATAGGGGAAGGGGGCAATGAGCAGTTCTTC.

This clone was seen ten or more times. The chain uses TRBV2 and TRBJ2-3, with D possibly being TRBD1 (5 bases). Germline CDR1 and CDR2: SNHLY and FYNNEI. The CDR3 runs 13 residues. Trimming stripped 6 bases from V and 2 bases from J, with 9 bases between. CDR3 residues: CASRSGSTDTQYF. The DNA for the CDR3 is TGTGCCAGCAGATCAGGGTCCACAGATACGCAGTATTTT.

This clone showed up just a few times. The chain employs TRBV7-2 and TRBJ1-1; D is ambiguous. CDR3 size: 14 residues. With 5 bases removed from V and 4 bases from J, the gap between germline ends came to 14 bases. Germline V gives CDR1 SGHTA, CDR2 FQGNSA. The CDR3 here is CASSPVVRVTEAFF. The CDR3 nucleotides read TGTGCCAGCAGCCCAGTAGTGAGGGTCACTGAAGCTTTCTTT.

The chain has TRBV19 and TRBJ2-1; D may be TRBD1 (6 bases). This CDR3 is 14 amino acids long. The V end was cut by 5 bases, the J end by 5 bases, with 13 bases between. From germline, CDR1 is LNHDA and CDR2 SQIVND (reference sequence). CDR3 sequence: CASSLQGRNNEQFF. The CDR3, as DNA: TGTGCCAGTAGTCTGCAGGGGCGAAACAATGAGCAGTTCTTC.

V and J are TRBV11-2 and TRBJ1-5; D remains unclear. Germline CDR1 and CDR2: SGHAT and FQNNGV. Trimming cost V 5 bases and J 6 bases, with 11 bases left between them. CDR3 length: 13 residues. CDR3 in DNA: TGTGCCAGCAGCCCCCAGTGGAGTCAGCCCCAGCATTTT. Protein sequence: CASSPQWSQPQHF.

The chain has TRBV3-1 (or the pseudogene TRBV3-2) and TRBJ2-1; 12 bases are shared with TRBD2. The J segment lost 6 bases and the V segment lost 1 base, leaving 7 bases of the junction unmatched. The CDR3 loop spans 17 amino acids. Looked up from germline, CDR1 is LGHDT and CDR2 is YNNKEL (reference sequence). CDR3 bases: TGTGCCAGCAGCCAAGGATCACTAGCGGGGGGAAGCAATGAGCAGTTCTTC. It translates to CASSQGSLAGGSNEQFF.

This chain joins TRBV7-8 and TRBJ1-2, with D maybe TRBD1 (6 bases). There are 14 residues in the CDR3. V was clipped by 5 bases and J by 6 bases, with 16 bases between them. Germline assignment: CDR1 SGHVS and CDR2 FQNEAQ. CDR3 in amino acids: CASSPVRGGNGYTF. The CDR3 DNA sequence: TGTGCCAGCAGCCCAGTACGGGGGGGCAATGGCTACACCTTC.

This clone was detected only once. This chain uses TRBV12-3 or TRBV12-4 with TRBJ2-4; weak D call: TRBD2 (5 bases). This CDR3 is 13 amino acids long. V was clipped by 0 bases and J by 10 bases, with 10 bases between them. CDR3 sequence (DNA): TGTGCCAGCAGTTTAGCGTCGAGACTAATTCAGTACTTC. Its protein is CASSLASRLIQYF.

This clone was seen only once. This chain connects TRBV7-2 to TRBJ1-2; TRBD1 matches at 7 bases. The V gene end was trimmed by 4 bases and the J gene end by 1 base; junction bases not matched to a gene: 6. The CDR3 extends over 15 amino acids. Germline assignment: CDR1 SGHTA and CDR2 FQGNSA. CDR3 loop: CASSSKTGNNYGYTF. DNA of the CDR3: TGTGCCAGCAGCTCTAAGACAGGGAATAACTATGGCTACACCTTC.

This clone was seen more than once but under ten times. The chain carries TRBV5-4 and TRBJ1-4, with D possibly being TRBD1 (5 bases). Trimming pared 3 bases from V and 8 bases from J, leaving 17 bases between. Germline CDR1 is SGHNT and CDR2 is YYREEE (reference sequence). CDR3 size: 15 residues. The CDR3 protein is CASSSGGGGREKLFF. For the CDR3, the DNA is TGTGCCAGCAGCTCCGGCGGGGGAGGGAGAGAAAAACTGTTTTTT.

The rearrangement uses TRBV20-1 and TRBJ2-7; maybe TRBD1 (5 bases). This CDR3 comprises 12 residues. The V end was cut by 3 bases, the J end by 3 bases, with 9 bases between. The germline gives CDR1 DFQATT, CDR2 SNEGSKA (reference sequence). Written as DNA, the CDR3 is TGCAGTGCTAGTGACAGTCGCTACGAGCAGTACTTC. It codes for CSASDSRYEQYF.

This chain joins TRBV2 and TRBJ1-6, with 7 bases identical to TRBD1. The CDR3 is 14 residues long. The J segment lost 7 bases and the V segment lost 3 bases, leaving 3 bases of the junction unmatched. CDR1 is SNHLY, CDR2 FYNNEI, per germline. The CDR3 loop reads CASSEQGENSPLHF. The CDR3 DNA reads as TGTGCCAGCAGTGAGCAGGGGGAGAATTCACCCCTCCACTTT.

The chain links TRBV6-5 to TRBJ1-1, with D possibly being TRBD1 (5 bases). V was pared by 5 bases and J by 6 bases, with 16 bases between. Germline CDR1 MNHEY, CDR2 SVGAGI. The CDR3 spans 14 residues. CDR3 region: CASSQTYGGSEAFF. The CDR3, as DNA: TGTGCCAGCAGTCAGACATACGGGGGATCTGAAGCTTTCTTT.

The chain employs TRBV9 and TRBJ1-3, with D unresolved. With 4 bases removed from V and 0 bases from J, the gap between germline ends came to 17 bases. Germline CDR1 is SGDLS and CDR2 is YYNGEE. This CDR3 is 17 amino acids long. The CDR3 reads CASSLLRDSSSGNTIYF. CDR3 coding DNA: TGTGCCAGCAGCCTCCTCCGGGATTCGTCCTCTGGAAACACCATATATTTT.